One sample yielded the 26 T cell receptor beta chains listed below, sequenced in a study of T cell responses to AZD1222 COVID-19 vaccine (dated by TCRdb to the early 2020s). The label giving this sample's time point can be read as: about 28 days (+/-7) after the second vaccine dose. Receptors were amplified or captured by the immunoSEQ multiplex PCR assay. TCRdb stores this immuneACCESS table with in-frame sequences only. Part of the clones is absent; in the studies checked, under half of the shortfall reflects unresolved V genes, and no reason is known for the rest. The sample table shows approximately 170,000 clones, and 85% to 90% are seen once. Around a tenth of the sample lies in the top ten. The sequences come from peripheral blood, collected 28 days after the second AZD1222 dose. The receptors come from an adult who received the AZD1222 COVID-19 vaccine.

The chain carries TRBV6-5 and TRBJ2-4; 8 bases are a match to TRBD1. Germline loops: CDR1 MNHEY, CDR2 SVGAGI. The CDR3 is 15 residues long. Trimming cost V 6 bases and J 0 bases; bases outside gene matches: 4. The CDR3: CASSDRGLAKNIQYF. The CDR3, as DNA: TGTGCCAGCAGCGACAGGGGATTAGCCAAAAACATTCAGTACTTC.

The chain is built from TRBV3-1 (or the pseudogene TRBV3-2) and TRBJ1-2, with a weak D call TRBD1 (6 bases). V was shortened by 1 base and J by 4 bases, with 16 bases between the two germline ends. Germline V lookup: CDR1 LGHDT, CDR2 YNNKEL (reference sequence). The CDR3 is made up of 16 amino acids. As DNA, the CDR3 is TGTGCCAGCAGCCAAGTATCGACAGGCGTAATCTATGGCTACACCTTC. Translated: CASSQVSTGVIYGYTF.

This clone was seen a few times. The chain couples TRBV19 to TRBJ2-3; 9 bases are shared with TRBD1. J lost 6 bases, V lost 5 bases, and 9 bases had no gene match. The CDR3 loop spans 15 amino acids. CDR1 is LNHDA, CDR2 SQIVND, per germline (reference sequence). The CDR3 loop reads CASSGRDREVDTQYF. The CDR3 DNA is TGTGCCAGTAGTGGACGGGACAGGGAGGTTGATACGCAGTATTTT.

The chain carries TRBV27 and TRBJ1-6; 7 positions match TRBD1. Looked up from germline, CDR1 is MNHEY and CDR2 is SMNVEV (reference sequence). The CDR3 has 14 residues. J was trimmed by 7 bases and V by 2 bases; bases with no gene match: 2. The CDR3 is CASSLLQGNSPLHF. CDR3 nucleotides: TGTGCCAGCAGTTTACTACAGGGGAATTCACCCCTCCACTTT.

The CDR3 bases are TGCAGCGAAACAAGGGACTCCTATGGCTACACCTTC. Amino acid sequence: CSETRDSYGYTF. The chain combines TRBV29-1 with TRBJ1-2, with TRBD1 as a possible D gene (5 bases). CDR1 is SQVTM and CDR2 is ANQGSEA in the germline V gene. Trimming cost V 7 bases and J 4 bases, with 13 bases left between them. The CDR3 totals 12 residues. The variable domain in full, with the rest retrieved from reference TRBV29-1 and TRBJ1-2, is SAVISQKPSRDICQRGTSLTIQCQVDSQVTMMFWYRQQPGQSLTLIATANQGSEATYESGFVIDKFPISRPNLTFSTLTVSNMSPEDSSIYLCSETRDSYGYTFGSGTRLTVV.

CDR3 residues: CASSPQRQGSYEQYF. The CDR3 DNA reads TGTGCCAGCTCACCACAAAGACAGGGCTCCTACGAGCAGTACTTC. The V gene is TRBV18, the J gene TRBJ2-7, with 7 bases matching TRBD1. V was clipped by 1 base and J by 0 bases; unmatched bases: 3. The CDR3 is made up of 15 amino acids. CDR1 is KGHSH and CDR2 is LQKENI in the germline V gene. The full variable domain, completed using reference TRBV18 and TRBJ2-7, is NAGVMQNPRHLVRRRGQEARLRCSPMKGHSHVYWYRQLPEEGLKFMVYLQKENIIDESGMPKERFSAEFPKEGPSILRIQQVVRGDSAAYFCASSPQRQGSYEQYFGPGTRLTVT.

V gene TRBV30 combines with J gene TRBJ2-7; unclear D gene. The CDR3 extends over 13 amino acids. Trimming pared 2 bases from V and 3 bases from J, leaving 11 bases between. CDR1 is GTSNPN and CDR2 is SVGIG in the germline V gene (reference sequence). CDR3 loop: CAWSIGAGYEQYF. CDR3 nucleotide sequence: TGTGCCTGGAGTATTGGAGCAGGCTACGAGCAGTACTTC.

The rearrangement joins TRBV6-5 to TRBJ2-7; TRBD2 aligns across 14 bases. With 7 bases clipped from V and 6 bases from J, the junction kept 5 bases outside the gene matches. Per germline, CDR1 MNHEY and CDR2 SVGAGI. The CDR3 spans 14 residues. In nucleotides, the CDR3 is TGTGCCAGCAATATCGGGACTAGCGGGGGCGAGCAGTACTTC. Amino acid sequence: CASNIGTSGGEQYF.

This clone was seen a handful of times. The CDR3 nucleotides read TGTGCCACCAGCAGAGACAGGGGGAACTATGGCTACACCTTC. Amino acid sequence: CATSRDRGNYGYTF. The rearrangement links TRBV15 to TRBJ1-2; 7 bases map to TRBD1. CDR3 length equals 14 residues. J lost 2 bases, V lost 0 bases, and 0 bases had no gene match. The germline V gene encodes CDR1 LNHNV and CDR2 YYDKDF (reference sequence).

The chain employs TRBV7-8 and TRBJ1-3; D gene ambiguous. Germline V gene sequence: CDR1 SGHVS, CDR2 FQNEAQ. CDR3 length: 18 amino acids. Trimming removed 1 base at V and 0 bases at J, with 16 bases between. CDR3 sequence reads: CASSLVPIRFSSGNTIYF. As DNA, the CDR3 is TGTGCCAGCAGCTTAGTGCCCATCCGCTTCAGCTCTGGAAACACCATATATTTT. Variable domain in full (rest from reference TRBV7-8 and TRBJ1-3): GAGVSQSPRYKVAKRGQDVALRCDPISGHVSLFWYQQALGQGPEFLTYFQNEAQLDKSGLPSDRFFAERPEGSVSTLKIQRTQQEDSAVYLCASSLVPIRFSSGNTIYFGEGSWLTVV.

The V gene is TRBV5-1, the J gene TRBJ2-2, with 7 positions matching TRBD1. There are 15 residues in the CDR3. The V gene end was trimmed by 2 bases and the J gene end by 3 bases; junction bases not matched to a gene: 4. The germline V gene encodes CDR1 SGHRS and CDR2 YFSETQ. Here the CDR3 reads CASSLTGADTGELFF. Here the CDR3 DNA reads TGCGCCAGCAGCTTAACAGGGGCGGACACCGGGGAGCTGTTTTTT.

The rearrangement joins TRBV5-4 to TRBJ2-7; either TRBD1 or TRBD2 may fit D (5 bases each). The V gene's germline CDR1 is SGHNT and CDR2 YYREEE (reference sequence). The germline V and J ends were trimmed by 3 bases and 6 bases, with 13 bases remaining between them. This CDR3 comprises 13 residues. Here the CDR3 reads CASSSAGTPEQYF. CDR3 coding DNA: TGTGCCAGCAGCTCAGCCGGGACCCCCGAGCAGTACTTC.

The J gene is TRBJ1-2, the V gene TRBV30; D not certain. CDR1 and CDR2 (germline): GTSNPN, SVGIG (reference sequence). V was cut by 2 bases and J by 0 bases, with 7 bases left in between. This CDR3 is built from 13 residues. The CDR3 DNA follows: TGTGCCTGGAGTCGTCGCGCTAACTATGGCTACACCTTC. Its protein is CAWSRRANYGYTF.

The rearrangement links TRBV27 to TRBJ2-3; no clear D gene. Trimming took off 6 bases at V and 5 bases at J, with 9 bases between the two ends. Germline lookup yields CDR1 MNHEY and CDR2 SMNVEV (reference sequence). This CDR3 contains 12 residues. CDR3 sequence: CASSPRQDTQYF. The CDR3 coding sequence is TGTGCCAGCAGCCCCCGGCAAGATACGCAGTATTTT.

This sequence joins TRBV21-1 and TRBJ2-2; the table's D call TRBD1 went unverified against the DNA. TRBV21-1 has pseudogene status. This CDR3 is built from 20 residues. CDR3 residues: CASFQLAGSTGPSNTGELFF. The CDR3 bases are TGTGCCAGCTTCCAACTGGCCGGCTCTACAGGGCCGTCGAACACCGGGGAGCTGTTTTTT.

This chain connects TRBV7-3 to TRBJ2-3, with 8 bases matching TRBD2. In germline, CDR1 is SGHTA, CDR2 FQGTGA. V lost 2 bases, J lost 5 bases, and 6 bases stayed unmatched. This CDR3 spans 15 amino acids. The CDR3 sequence: CASSLQSGGLDTQYF. The CDR3, as DNA: TGTGCCAGCAGCTTACAGAGCGGGGGTCTAGATACGCAGTATTTT.

The V gene is TRBV7-9, the J gene TRBJ1-4, with TRBD1 matching 10 bases. This CDR3 spans 17 amino acids. Germline V gene sequence: CDR1 SEHNR, CDR2 FQNEAQ (reference sequence). Trimming took 2 bases from V and 8 from J; bases not matched to a gene: 11. The CDR3 region is CASSLSAVTGGQEKLFF. Here the CDR3 DNA reads TGTGCCAGCAGCTTATCGGCTGTGACAGGGGGCCAGGAAAAACTGTTTTTT.

This chain links TRBV7-2 with TRBJ1-3; D possibly corresponds to TRBD1 (5 bases). Trimming took off 0 bases at V and 4 bases at J, with 7 bases between the two ends. CDR3 length: 14 residues. Germline V lookup: CDR1 SGHTA, CDR2 FQGNSA. The CDR3 spells CASSLAGAGNTIYF. In DNA form, the CDR3 reads TGTGCCAGCAGCTTAGCTGGGGCCGGAAACACCATATATTTT. Using reference TRBV7-2 and TRBJ1-3 for the parts outside the CDR3, the full variable domain is GAGVSQSPSNKVTEKGKDVELRCDPISGHTALYWYRQSLGQGLEFLIYFQGNSAPDKSGLPSDRFSAERTGGSVSTLTIQRTQQEDSAVYLCASSLAGAGNTIYFGEGSWLTVV.

The chain combines TRBV6-5 with TRBJ1-1, with unresolved D. Trimming shortened V by 7 bases and J by 3 bases, and 12 bases separated the two germline ends. Germline V gives CDR1 MNHEY, CDR2 SVGAGI. CDR3 length equals 13 residues. The chain's CDR3 is CASTPRPDTEAFF. The CDR3, as DNA: TGTGCCAGCACCCCTCGGCCAGACACTGAAGCTTTCTTT.

The V call is TRBV6-1, the J call TRBJ2-5; TRBD1 matches at 9 bases. Trimming cost V 2 bases and J 2 bases; bases outside gene matches: 9. The CDR3 contains 17 residues. From germline, CDR1 is MNHNS and CDR2 SASEGT. In DNA, the CDR3 is TGTGCCAGCAGTGAATTTATGGACAGGGGCCCTCAAGAGACCCAGTACTTC. As protein: CASSEFMDRGPQETQYF.

This clone came up once. The rearrangement links TRBV6-5 to TRBJ1-1; 7 nucleotides line up with TRBD1. Germline lookup yields CDR1 MNHEY and CDR2 SVGAGI. The ends lost 5 bases at V and 0 bases at J; junction bases unmatched: 3. The CDR3 sequence is 14 residues long. CDR3 sequence: CASSIQGMNTEAFF. In DNA, the CDR3 is TGTGCCAGCAGTATACAGGGGATGAACACTGAAGCTTTCTTT.

The V gene is TRBV7-9, the J gene TRBJ2-7; 9 bases agree with TRBD2. This CDR3 region has 15 residues. Trimming at V came to 5 bases and at J to 3 bases, leaving 8 bases not matched to a gene. The germline V gene has CDR1 SEHNR and CDR2 FQNEAQ (reference sequence). CDR3 DNA: TGTGCCAGCAGCGACCTAGCGGGGACAAGCTACGAGCAGTACTTC. The encoded protein is CASSDLAGTSYEQYF.

The chain employs TRBV24-1 and TRBJ2-1; TRBD2 aligns across 13 bases. The junction had 6 bases not matched to a gene; V was cut back by 1 base and J by 4 bases. CDR1 and CDR2 from the germline V gene are KGHDR and SFDVKD. CDR3 length: 18 amino acids. This CDR3 reads CATSDLTSGGAGYNEQFF. As DNA, the CDR3 is TGTGCCACCAGTGATTTAACTAGCGGGGGGGCCGGTTACAATGAGCAGTTCTTC.

The chain combines TRBV5-3 with TRBJ1-2, with 9 nucleotides matching TRBD1. TRBV5-3 is noted as an ORF with a role that remains uncertain. J lost 3 bases, V lost 1 base, and 7 bases had no gene match. The CDR3 spans 16 residues. CDR3 in DNA: TGTGCCAGAAGCTTGAACCACAGGGGGCGAGACTATGGCTACACCTTC. Encoded protein: CARSLNHRGRDYGYTF.

The gene calls are TRBV6-1 and TRBJ1-2; no firm D call. V was clipped by 1 base and J by 0 bases, with 9 bases between them. The CDR3 length is 15 residues. Germline loops: CDR1 MNHNS, CDR2 SASEGT. The CDR3 nucleotides are TGTGCCAGCAGTGAAGGTTCTGGAGCTAACTATGGCTACACCTTC. Amino acids: CASSEGSGANYGYTF.

The V and J genes are TRBV6-2 or TRBV6-3 and TRBJ1-5; D not resolved. V was clipped by 6 bases and J by 5 bases, with 11 bases between them. CDR1 and CDR2 from the germline V gene are MNHEY and SVGEGT. CDR3 length: 13 amino acids. This chain's CDR3 is CASSRRLDQPQHF. CDR3 in DNA: TGTGCCAGCAGCCGCCGACTCGATCAGCCCCAGCATTTT.